The 10 T cell receptor beta chains below come from one sample, sequenced in a study of blood T cell repertoires in COVID-19 (TCRdb year 2020). The library was made by the immunoSEQ multiplex PCR assay. Here the immuneACCESS table is served through TCRdb, limited to in-frame sequences with V and J called. Missing clones are a known gap in these copies; in checked studies unresolved V genes cover under half, and the rest lacks a known reason. Present in this sample are about 160,000 clones, approximately 86% of which were seen just once. Of the sample, around 1.2% is held by the ten largest clones. The sample was peripheral blood. The receptors stem from a man aged 60 to 69 who had recovered from COVID-19.

This clone was seen a single time. The chain uses TRBV2 and TRBJ2-7, with 9 bases fitting TRBD1. J was trimmed by 3 bases and V by 6 bases; bases with no gene match: 6. This CDR3 comprises 14 residues. Germline assignment: CDR1 SNHLY and CDR2 FYNNEI. The CDR3 DNA reads TGTGCCAGCAGGGTGGACAGGGGAAACTACGAGCAGTACTTC. Translation: CASRVDRGNYEQYF.

The chain carries TRBV5-6 and TRBJ1-3, with D uncertain. Germline CDR1 SGHDT, CDR2 YYEEEE. The CDR3 totals 15 residues. V lost 0 bases and J 4 bases, leaving 11 bases between the germline ends. The CDR3, as DNA: TGTGCCAGCAGCTTGGGGCGGAGCCCAGGAAACACCATATATTTT. This gives the protein CASSLGRSPGNTIYF.

This rearrangement joins TRBV6-5 to TRBJ2-2, with 10 positions matching TRBD1. Germline values: CDR1 MNHEY, CDR2 SVGAGI. This CDR3 has 15 residues. With 9 bases clipped from V and 7 bases from J, the junction kept 11 bases outside the gene matches. The CDR3 region is CASRGQGIDIGELFF. DNA of the CDR3: TGTGCCAGTAGGGGACAGGGGATCGATATCGGGGAGCTGTTTTTT.

This clone appeared a few times. This chain joins TRBV14 and TRBJ1-1, with D tentatively TRBD1 (5 bases). V dropped 3 bases and J dropped 3 bases, with 23 bases sitting between them. This CDR3 contains 18 residues. Germline V CDR1 and CDR2: SGHDN, FVKESK. The CDR3 loop is CASSQGWGGFTGDTEAFF. The CDR3 coding sequence is TGTGCCAGCAGCCAGGGGTGGGGAGGATTTACGGGGGACACTGAAGCTTTCTTT.

The chain links TRBV7-3 to TRBJ2-5, with TRBD1 as a possible D gene (6 bases). The CDR3 runs 14 residues. The germline gives CDR1 SGHTA, CDR2 FQGTGA. V shed 4 bases and J shed 4 bases, with 13 bases lying between them. CDR3 loop: CASSYRQDGETQYF. CDR3 nucleotides: TGTGCCAGCAGCTACCGACAGGACGGAGAGACCCAGTACTTC.

The chain is built from TRBV3-1 (or the pseudogene TRBV3-2) and TRBJ1-2, with TRBD1 matching 11 bases. With 1 base clipped from V and 0 bases from J, the junction kept 7 bases outside the gene matches. CDR1 is LGHDT, CDR2 YNNKEL, per germline (reference sequence). The CDR3 consists of 18 residues. The CDR3 here is CASSQAVDRGRSNYGYTF. In nucleotides, the CDR3 is TGTGCCAGCAGCCAAGCCGTGGACAGGGGGCGGTCTAACTATGGCTACACCTTC.

The chain employs TRBV5-1 and TRBJ2-3; TRBD1 matches at 11 bases. With 7 bases clipped from V and 4 bases from J, the junction kept 5 bases outside the gene matches. This CDR3 has 14 residues. CDR1 and CDR2 from the germline V gene are SGHRS and YFSETQ. The CDR3 bases are TGCGCCAGCCGAGGACAGGGGGCCGCAGATACGCAGTATTTT. Amino acids: CASRGQGAADTQYF.

The chain uses TRBV7-3 and TRBJ2-3; 15 bases are shared with TRBD2. Germline loops: CDR1 SGHTA, CDR2 FQGTGA. CDR3 length equals 18 residues. V trimming: 5 bases; J trimming: 3 bases; junction bases outside the gene matches: 9. The CDR3: CASSPKRTSGGATDTQYF. The CDR3, as DNA: TGTGCCAGCAGCCCTAAACGGACTAGCGGGGGGGCGACAGATACGCAGTATTTT.

V and J are TRBV6-5 and TRBJ1-2, with 12 bases matching TRBD1. CDR1 is MNHEY and CDR2 is SVGAGI in the germline V gene. Trimming removed 11 bases from V and 8 bases from J; junction bases left unmatched: 9. The CDR3 sequence is 13 residues long. The CDR3 reads CAGTGGPGRGYTF. CDR3 DNA sequence: TGTGCCGGGACAGGGGGCCCAGGGCGGGGCTACACCTTC.

The chain has TRBV6-2 or TRBV6-3 and TRBJ1-2, with D perhaps TRBD1 (5 bases). The germline V gene encodes CDR1 MNHEY and CDR2 SVGEGT. The CDR3 length is 15 residues. V was pared by 4 bases and J by 0 bases, with 12 bases between. The CDR3 sequence is CASSSRDSTNYGYTF. The CDR3 coding sequence is TGTGCCAGCAGTTCCCGTGACAGTACTAACTATGGCTACACCTTC.